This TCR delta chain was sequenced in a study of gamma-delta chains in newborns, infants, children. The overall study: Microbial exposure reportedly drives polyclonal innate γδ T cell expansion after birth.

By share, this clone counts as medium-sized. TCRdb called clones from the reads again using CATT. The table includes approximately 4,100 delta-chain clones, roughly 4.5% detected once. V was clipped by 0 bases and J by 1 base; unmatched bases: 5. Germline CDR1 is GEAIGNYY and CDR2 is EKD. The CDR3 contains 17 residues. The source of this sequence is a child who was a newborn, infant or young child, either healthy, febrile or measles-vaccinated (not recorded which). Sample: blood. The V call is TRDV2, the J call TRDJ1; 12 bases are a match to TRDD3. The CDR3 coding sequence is TGTGCCTGTGACACCGCTGGGGGATACGCAAGCACCGATAAACTCATCTTT. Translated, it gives CACDTAGGYASTDKLIF.